This passage covers 25 T cell receptor beta chains from one sample sequenced in a study of blood T cell repertoires in COVID-19. Method: immunoSEQ multiplex PCR; TCRdb's copy keeps in-frame clones and lacks some. The sample lists under 300,000 clones; 81% were seen once. Material for sequencing was peripheral blood. The receptors originated from a woman in her sixties with active or convalescent COVID-19.

The chain couples TRBV6-5 to TRBJ2-7; tentatively, D is TRBD1 (6 bases). Trimming pared 7 bases from V and 0 bases from J, leaving 10 bases between. This CDR3 is built from 13 residues. Looked up from germline, CDR1 is MNHEY and CDR2 is SVGAGI. The DNA for the CDR3 is TGTGCCAGCATCGCAGGGGCCTCCTACGAGCAGTACTTC. This encodes CASIAGASYEQYF.

This chain joins TRBV28 and TRBJ1-2, with D possibly TRBD1 on 5 matching bases. The CDR3 covers 14 residues. Trimming took off 6 bases at V and 6 bases at J, with 17 bases between the two ends. Germline V gene data show CDR1 as MDHEN and CDR2 as SYDVKM. In DNA, the CDR3 is TGTGCCAGCAGGACAAGTGGGGGGAGGGATGGCTACACCTTC. Translating it yields CASRTSGGRDGYTF.

The chain links TRBV2 to TRBJ2-7; maybe TRBD1 (5 bases). Trimming left V 5 bases short and J 7 bases short, with 18 bases between. CDR1 and CDR2 (germline): SNHLY, FYNNEI. The CDR3 is 14 amino acids. The CDR3 sequence: CASSPTVARVEQYF. In DNA form, the CDR3 reads TGTGCCAGCAGTCCGACAGTGGCTCGGGTGGAGCAGTACTTC.

The rearrangement links TRBV28 to TRBJ1-1; 8 bases agree with TRBD1. CDR1 and CDR2 (germline): MDHEN, SYDVKM. J gave up 12 bases and V 6 bases, and 6 bases lay outside the gene matches. The CDR3 runs to 11 residues. In DNA, the CDR3 is TGTGCCAGCAGGAAGGACAGGGTGCCTTTCTTT. Its protein product is CASRKDRVPFF. The full variable domain, rest sourced from reference TRBV28 and TRBJ1-1, is DVKVTQSSRYLVKRTGEKVFLECVQDMDHENMFWYRQDPGLGLRLIYFSYDVKMKEKGDIPEGYSVSREKKERFSLILESASTNQTSMYLCASRKDRVPFFGQGTRLTVV.

V and J are TRBV11-2 and TRBJ1-1; D is undetermined. Germline CDR1 and CDR2: SGHAT and FQNNGV. This CDR3 is 14 amino acids long. V was pared by 6 bases and J by 3 bases, with 14 bases between. The CDR3 here is CASSGYGEDTEAFF. For the CDR3, the DNA is TGTGCCAGCAGTGGTTACGGGGAGGACACTGAAGCTTTCTTT.

Only a few counts were recorded for this clone. DNA of the CDR3: TGTGCCAGTAGTACAGGACAGGAGGCCGGGGAGCTGTTTTTT. Translated: CASSTGQEAGELFF. The gene calls are TRBV19 and TRBJ2-2; 7 nucleotides line up with TRBD1. CDR1 is LNHDA and CDR2 is SQIVND in the germline V gene (reference sequence). The trim removed 4 bases at V and 6 bases at J, leaving 5 bases unmatched. The CDR3 has 14 residues.

The CDR3 is CASSEYSNSGNTIYF. The DNA of the CDR3 is TGTGCCAGCAGTGAATACAGCAACTCTGGAAACACCATATATTTT. The chain uses TRBV6-1 and TRBJ1-3; no definite D call. The V gene lost 2 bases and the J gene lost 0 bases, with 8 bases spanning the gap. The CDR3 spans 15 residues. Germline V lookup: CDR1 MNHNS, CDR2 SASEGT.

The chain couples TRBV29-1 to TRBJ2-7; no definite D call. V gave up 1 base and J gave up 2 bases, with 3 bases separating them. Germline V gene sequence: CDR1 SQVTM, CDR2 ANQGSEA. CDR3 length: 11 residues. In nucleotides, the CDR3 is TGCAGCGTTGAAGTAGCCTACGAGCAGTACTTC. It specifies CSVEVAYEQYF.

The chain combines TRBV5-6 with TRBJ1-2; D is perhaps TRBD1 (6 bases). The CDR3 totals 15 residues. V lost 1 base and J 3 bases, leaving 13 bases between the germline ends. The germline CDR1 and CDR2 sequences are SGHDT and YYEEEE. As DNA, the CDR3 is TGTGCCAGCAGCTTGACAGGGATCGAGTACTATGGCTACACCTTC. It is translated as CASSLTGIEYYGYTF. The whole variable domain, remainder taken from reference TRBV5-6 and TRBJ1-2, is DAGVTQSPTHLIKTRGQQVTLRCSPKSGHDTVSWYQQALGQGPQFIFQYYEEEERQRGNFPDRFSGHQFPNYSSELNVNALLLGDSALYLCASSLTGIEYYGYTFGSGTRLTVV.

The chain employs TRBV6-5 and TRBJ1-1, with D possibly being TRBD1 (6 bases). The CDR3 covers 16 residues. Germline CDR1 MNHEY, CDR2 SVGAGI. Trimming pared 2 bases from V and 1 base from J, leaving 14 bases between. CDR3 amino acids: CASSYGDPTGNTEAFF. CDR3 bases: TGTGCCAGCAGTTACGGGGACCCGACAGGGAACACTGAAGCTTTCTTT.

This clone turned up a few times. The J gene is TRBJ1-4, the V gene TRBV5-4; no clear D gene. V was shortened by 1 base and J by 8 bases, with 12 bases between the two germline ends. The CDR3 totals 14 residues. Germline V lookup: CDR1 SGHNT, CDR2 YYREEE (reference sequence). The CDR3 region is CASSLNRGEEKLFF. The DNA of the CDR3 is TGTGCCAGCAGCTTGAACCGGGGTGAGGAAAAACTGTTTTTT. The full variable domain, with the rest looked up from reference TRBV5-4 and TRBJ1-4, is ETGVTQSPTHLIKTRGQQVTLRCSSQSGHNTVSWYQQALGQGPQFIFQYYREEENGRGNFPPRFSGLQFPNYSSELNVNALELDDSALYLCASSLNRGEEKLFFGSGTQLSVL.

CDR3 DNA sequence: TGTGCCAGCAGTTTCCAAATTAACTATGGCTACACCTTC. It is translated as CASSFQINYGYTF. J is TRBJ1-2 and V is TRBV12-3 or TRBV12-4; D unclear. V was trimmed by 3 bases and J by 1 base, leaving 6 bases between them. This CDR3 has 13 residues.

The J gene is TRBJ1-2, the V gene TRBV4-1, with D perhaps matching TRBD1 (6 bases). Looked up from germline, CDR1 is MGHRA and CDR2 is YSYEKL. V lost 6 bases to trimming and J lost 5 bases, with 22 bases between them. This CDR3 spans 16 amino acids. The CDR3 DNA follows: TGCGCCAGCAGAAGCCAATCAGGGGCACCTAGGTATGGCTACACCTTC. Translating gives CASRSQSGAPRYGYTF.

J is TRBJ1-1 and V is TRBV5-1; D call uncertain. Germline loops: CDR1 SGHRS, CDR2 YFSETQ. V dropped 3 bases and J dropped 0 bases, with 9 bases sitting between them. CDR3 size: 14 residues. CDR3 in amino acids: CASSSTGMNTEAFF. In DNA, the CDR3 is TGCGCCAGCAGCTCGACCGGGATGAACACTGAAGCTTTCTTT.

CDR3 residues: CASKKLEAFF. In nucleotides, the CDR3 is TGTGCCAGCAAGAAGCTTGAAGCTTTCTTT. The chain links TRBV2 to TRBJ1-1; D is unclear. This CDR3 is 10 amino acids long. V was pared by 7 bases and J by 7 bases, with 7 bases between. Germline CDR1 reads SNHLY; CDR2 reads FYNNEI.

The chain uses TRBV6-1 and TRBJ2-5; 8 bases align to TRBD1. Per germline, CDR1 MNHNS and CDR2 SASEGT. The trim removed 2 bases at V and 4 bases at J, leaving 6 bases unmatched. The CDR3 runs to 15 residues. The CDR3 coding sequence is TGTGCCAGCAGTGAACAGGGGGCGAGGAGAGAGACCCAGTACTTC. This sequence encodes CASSEQGARRETQYF.

V is TRBV28 and J is TRBJ1-5; possible D gene TRBD1, 6 bases. V was trimmed by 6 bases and J by 7 bases, leaving 16 bases between them. The CDR3 length is 14 residues. Germline V gene sequence: CDR1 MDHEN, CDR2 SYDVKM. The CDR3: CASRPTLQGQPQHF. In nucleotides, the CDR3 is TGTGCCAGCAGGCCGACACTACAGGGACAGCCCCAGCATTTT.

CDR3 nucleotide sequence: TGTGCCAGCAGCTTGGGGACTACCAACAATGAGCAGTTCTTC. This translates into CASSLGTTNNEQFF. The J gene is TRBJ2-1, the V gene TRBV7-2; 7 bases fit TRBD2. V was clipped by 3 bases and J by 5 bases; unmatched bases: 4. The CDR3 is made up of 14 amino acids. Germline V gene data show CDR1 as SGHTA and CDR2 as FQGNSA.

The CDR3 loop reads CASSQGAHEQFF. The CDR3 bases are TGTGCCAGCAGCCAGGGGGCTCATGAGCAGTTCTTC. This rearrangement joins TRBV5-8 to TRBJ2-1, with 8 nucleotides matching TRBD1. The CDR3 contains 12 residues. CDR1 SGHTS and CDR2 YDEGEE come from the germline V gene. V was clipped by 4 bases and J by 8 bases; unmatched bases: 2.

In this sample, this clone turned up a few times. This chain connects TRBV4-3 to TRBJ2-1; tentative D call: TRBD2 (6 bases). Germline CDR1 and CDR2: LGHNA and YSLEER. The CDR3 length is 14 residues. V lost 4 bases and J lost 8, with 15 bases in between. This CDR3 is CASSLQGGPDEQFF. The CDR3 coding sequence is TGCGCCAGCAGCCTCCAAGGAGGGCCCGATGAGCAGTTCTTC.

V usage is TRBV3-1 (or the pseudogene TRBV3-2) and J usage is TRBJ2-2; D is unclear. Looked up from germline, CDR1 is LGHDT and CDR2 is YNNKEL (reference sequence). CDR3 length: 14 residues. Between the trimmed V and J ends, which lost 1 base and 6 bases, there was a span of 9 bases. The CDR3 DNA sequence: TGTGCCAGCAGCCAAGGTTCTAGACCCGGGGAGCTGTTTTTT. Translated: CASSQGSRPGELFF.

The CDR3 region is CSAGATNEKLFF. CDR3 bases: TGCAGCGCAGGGGCAACTAATGAAAAACTGTTTTTT. The chain uses TRBV29-1 and TRBJ1-4; a weak D match, TRBD1 (6 bases). The V end was cut by 7 bases, the J end by 0 bases, with 6 bases between. The germline gives CDR1 SQVTM, CDR2 ANQGSEA. CDR3 length: 12 residues. Variable domain in full (rest from reference TRBV29-1 and TRBJ1-4): SAVISQKPSRDICQRGTSLTIQCQVDSQVTMMFWYRQQPGQSLTLIATANQGSEATYESGFVIDKFPISRPNLTFSTLTVSNMSPEDSSIYLCSAGATNEKLFFGSGTQLSVL.

J is TRBJ2-7 and V is TRBV6-6; 11 bases line up with TRBD2. This CDR3 contains 16 residues. The germline CDR1 and CDR2 sequences are MNHNY and SVGAGI (reference sequence). Trimming took 2 bases from V and 5 from J; bases not matched to a gene: 8. CDR3 sequence reads: CASSYLAGGPGHEQYF. The CDR3 nucleotides are TGTGCCAGCAGTTACCTAGCGGGGGGCCCGGGCCACGAGCAGTACTTC.

This clone was seen a handful of times. The CDR3 protein is CASSEPGQGYNEQFF. DNA for the CDR3: TGTGCCAGCAGTGAGCCAGGACAGGGTTACAATGAGCAGTTCTTC. The rearrangement uses TRBV2 and TRBJ2-1; 8 positions match TRBD1. CDR1 and CDR2 (germline): SNHLY, FYNNEI. Trimming took 3 bases from V and 4 from J; bases not matched to a gene: 5. The CDR3 extends over 15 amino acids. Combining the CDR3 with reference TRBV2 and TRBJ2-1 gives the whole variable domain EPEVTQTPSHQVTQMGQEVILRCVPISNHLYFYWYRQILGQKVEFLVSFYNNEISEKSEIFDDQFSVERPDGSNFTLKIRSTKLEDSAMYFCASSEPGQGYNEQFFGPGTRLTVL.

The chain has TRBV7-9 and TRBJ2-2; 7 bases map to TRBD1. The CDR3 consists of 17 residues. Trimming at V came to 2 bases and at J to 3 bases, leaving 9 bases not matched to a gene. CDR1 and CDR2 from the germline V gene are SEHNR and FQNEAQ (reference sequence). The CDR3 reads CASSLYRQGGYTGELFF. The CDR3 DNA sequence: TGTGCCAGCAGCTTATACCGACAGGGTGGATACACCGGGGAGCTGTTTTTT. The full variable domain, rest sourced from reference TRBV7-9 and TRBJ2-2, is DTGVSQNPRHKITKRGQNVTFRCDPISEHNRLYWYRQTLGQGPEFLTYFQNEAQLEKSRLLSDRFSAERPKGSFSTLEIQRTEQGDSAMYLCASSLYRQGGYTGELFFGEGSRLTVL.